This TCR beta chain was captured in a study of cytomegalovirus exposure and HLA in healthy donors. Use of 60 Vbeta and 13 Jbeta primers characterized the PCR. Some clones are missing from TCRdb's copy, which holds only in-frame ones; the method was immunoSEQ multiplex PCR. This table holds 100,000 to 150,000 clones, over 9.5% found once. This clone turned up a few times. As yet, its antigen is unknown. The sample carries other DNA sequences with the same CDR3. Findings of the study overall: Follow-up analysis found HLA locus-dependent TCR association rates, highest for DRB1 and lowest for HLA-C.

The source is a woman aged 18-29 years in good health and CMV-seropositive. Sample: PBMCs.

The CDR3 is CASSATGNTEAFF. CDR3 sequence (DNA): TGTGCCAGCAGTGCGACAGGGAACACTGAAGCTTTCTTT. The chain links TRBV2 to TRBJ1-1; tentatively, D is TRBD1 (6 bases). The ends were cut back, 4 bases at V and 1 base at J, with 7 bases in the middle. The CDR3 loop spans 13 amino acids. CDR1 and CDR2 from the germline V gene are SNHLY and FYNNEI.